This entry lists 19 T cell receptor beta chains sequenced from one sample in a study of cytomegalovirus exposure and HLA in healthy donors. PCR used 60 Vbeta primers and 13 Jbeta primers. Only in-frame clones appear in the TCRdb table, and some are missing; sequencing was by immunoSEQ multiplex PCR. The table shows 200,000 to 250,000 clones, with 77% occurring only once. The source material was PBMCs. These receptors came from a woman aged 60 to 75 in good health and CMV-seropositive.

The chain carries TRBV2 and TRBJ2-2; the match to TRBD2 covers 15 bases. The V and J ends lost 6 bases and 4 bases, in that order; junction bases with no gene match: 6. CDR3 length: 17 residues. CDR1 and CDR2 (germline): SNHLY, FYNNEI. The CDR3: CASRRTSGGAFTGELFF. CDR3 DNA sequence: TGTGCCAGCAGACGGACTAGCGGGGGGGCGTTCACCGGGGAGCTGTTTTTT.

There are a few counts of this clone. This chain uses TRBV10-1 with TRBJ1-2; D may be TRBD1 (6 bases). CDR3 size: 15 residues. The germline V gene encodes CDR1 WNHNN and CDR2 SYGVQD (reference sequence). V was trimmed by 9 bases and J by 1 base, leaving 18 bases between them. The CDR3 sequence is CASLGRGGDNYGYTF. CDR3 sequence (DNA): TGCGCCAGTCTGGGGAGGGGGGGGGATAACTATGGCTACACCTTC.

The chain links TRBV4-2 to TRBJ1-6; 7 bases fit TRBD1. There are 16 residues in the CDR3. Germline CDR1 LGHNA, CDR2 YNFKEQ. V was clipped by 3 bases and J by 6 bases; unmatched bases: 8. CDR3 in DNA: TGTGCCAGCAGCCAGGAACAGGGGTTTGTTAATTCACCCCTCCACTTT. Protein: CASSQEQGFVNSPLHF.

The rearrangement links TRBV5-1 to TRBJ2-1; the D gene is possibly TRBD2 (6 bases). Germline V gene data show CDR1 as SGHRS and CDR2 as YFSETQ. The CDR3 is 15 residues long. Trimming left V 1 base short and J 1 base short, with 9 bases between. CDR3 DNA: TGCGCCAGCAGCTTGAGTCTAGCGTCCTACAATGAGCAGTTCTTC. Protein: CASSLSLASYNEQFF. The whole variable domain, remainder taken from reference TRBV5-1 and TRBJ2-1, is KAGVTQTPRYLIKTRGQQVTLSCSPISGHRSVSWYQQTPGQGLQFLFEYFSETQRNKGNFPGRFSGRQFSNSRSEMNVSTLELGDSALYLCASSLSLASYNEQFFGPGTRLTVL.

This rearrangement joins TRBV7-2 to TRBJ1-2; tentatively, D is TRBD1 (6 bases). This CDR3 has 14 amino acids. Trimming pared 3 bases from V and 4 bases from J, leaving 12 bases between. The germline V gene has CDR1 SGHTA and CDR2 FQGNSA. This chain's CDR3 is CASSFLQGVYGYTF. CDR3 nucleotide sequence: TGTGCCAGCAGCTTTTTACAGGGAGTCTATGGCTACACCTTC.

This clone turned up a few times. This sequence joins TRBV10-2 and TRBJ1-6; no definite D call. The ends were cut back, 2 bases at V and 9 bases at J, with 14 bases in the middle. Germline CDR1 WSHSY, CDR2 SAAADI. The CDR3 sequence is 15 residues long. The CDR3 is CASSERSGRSSPLHF. The CDR3 DNA is TGCGCCAGCAGTGAGAGGTCGGGAAGGAGTTCACCCCTCCACTTT.

The V gene is TRBV6-5, the J gene TRBJ2-2; D gene unclear. Germline-derived CDR1 and CDR2 are MNHEY and SVGAGI. The CDR3 contains 12 residues. Trimming cost V 6 bases and J 4 bases, with 6 bases left between them. The CDR3 loop reads CASRRGTGELFF. CDR3 DNA sequence: TGTGCCAGCAGGAGAGGCACCGGGGAGCTGTTTTTT.

The V and J genes are TRBV2 and TRBJ1-5; D ambiguous. Deletions cut 6 bases from V and 6 bases from J, with 15 bases between. This CDR3 contains 14 residues. CDR1 is SNHLY, CDR2 FYNNEI, per germline. CDR3 region: CASRSGLRGQPQHF. The CDR3 DNA sequence: TGTGCCAGCAGGTCGGGTCTCAGAGGTCAGCCCCAGCATTTT.

V and J are TRBV7-9 and TRBJ1-4; no firm D call. The germline gives CDR1 SEHNR, CDR2 FQNEAQ (reference sequence). The V and J ends lost 4 bases and 8 bases respectively, with 23 bases between them. The CDR3 is 17 residues long. Here the CDR3 DNA reads TGTGCCAGCAGCTATAGCCTGAACTGGGAGGAAATCGAAAAACTGTTTTTT. Translation: CASSYSLNWEEIEKLFF.

V and J are TRBV11-2 and TRBJ2-7; 7 bases align to TRBD1. Trimming at V came to 6 bases and at J to 5 bases, leaving 4 bases not matched to a gene. This CDR3 is 12 amino acids long. CDR1 SGHAT and CDR2 FQNNGV come from the germline V gene. Written as DNA, the CDR3 is TGTGCCAGCAGGTCAACAGGGGACGAGCAGTACTTC. It specifies CASRSTGDEQYF.

This chain links TRBV28 with TRBJ2-1; D is perhaps TRBD1 (5 bases). CDR1 is MDHEN, CDR2 SYDVKM, per germline. Trimming pared 6 bases from V and 5 bases from J, leaving 14 bases between. The CDR3 is made up of 14 amino acids. CDR3: CASSPLSTDNEQFF. CDR3 DNA sequence: TGTGCCAGCAGCCCTCTTTCGACAGACAATGAGCAGTTCTTC.

This clone showed up just once. The rearrangement joins TRBV6-5 to TRBJ2-1; D call uncertain. Germline V lookup: CDR1 MNHEY, CDR2 SVGAGI. This CDR3 is 16 amino acids long. Trimming cost V 0 bases and J 5 bases, with 14 bases left between them. The CDR3 reads CASSYSAAVLNNEQFF. The CDR3 DNA sequence: TGTGCCAGCAGTTACTCGGCGGCCGTACTAAACAATGAGCAGTTCTTC.

The chain combines TRBV2 with TRBJ2-1; no clear D. Per germline, CDR1 SNHLY and CDR2 FYNNEI. The CDR3 has 14 residues. V was shortened by 2 bases and J by 3 bases, with 8 bases between the two germline ends. The DNA for the CDR3 is TGTGCCAGCAGTGAAATACTTGGCTACAATGAGCAGTTCTTC. Its protein product is CASSEILGYNEQFF.

This chain connects TRBV5-1 to TRBJ2-5; TRBD1 might be the D (6 bases). This CDR3 comprises 14 residues. In germline, CDR1 is SGHRS, CDR2 YFSETQ. V lost 4 bases, J lost 4 bases, and 14 bases lay in between. The CDR3 bases are TGCGCCAGCAGCGGAATCCCCAGGGGAGAGACCCAGTACTTC. This translates into CASSGIPRGETQYF.

This chain joins TRBV7-2 and TRBJ2-1; 7 bases are shared with TRBD2. Germline V gene lookup returns CDR1 SGHTA and CDR2 FQGNSA. V shed 5 bases and J 4 bases; nucleotides not matched to a gene: 8. There are 15 residues in the CDR3. The CDR3 spells CASSPKREAYNEQFF. CDR3 bases: TGTGCCAGCAGCCCCAAGCGGGAAGCGTACAATGAGCAGTTCTTC.

This clone was detected once. The V and J genes are TRBV28 and TRBJ1-4; D is undetermined. CDR1 is MDHEN and CDR2 is SYDVKM in the germline V gene. The CDR3 consists of 16 residues. Trimming shortened V by 3 bases and J by 8 bases, and 19 bases separated the two germline ends. The CDR3 loop reads CASSFLDNLRREKLFF. The CDR3 DNA sequence: TGTGCCAGCAGTTTTTTGGATAATCTTCGGCGGGAAAAACTGTTTTTT.

The V call is TRBV15, the J call TRBJ2-1, with 10 bases fitting TRBD2. V dropped 0 bases and J dropped 2; count of bases not matched to a gene: 10. CDR1 is LNHNV and CDR2 is YYDKDF in the germline V gene (reference sequence). The CDR3 totals 19 residues. For the CDR3, the DNA is TGTGCCACCAGCAGAGAGGTCGGGACTAGCGCCTCGACCTACAATGAGCAGTTCTTC. As protein: CATSREVGTSASTYNEQFF.

The V gene is TRBV18, the J gene TRBJ2-5; 9 bases are a match to TRBD1. This CDR3 region has 15 residues. CDR1 KGHSH and CDR2 LQKENI come from the germline V gene. With V trimmed by 3 bases and J by 1 base, 3 bases remained unmatched. The DNA of the CDR3 is TGTGCCAGCTCACCCCGGGACAGGGTCCAAGAGACCCAGTACTTC. Amino acid sequence: CASSPRDRVQETQYF.

The sample holds one count of this clone. The chain recombines TRBV29-1 with TRBJ2-7, with 8 bases matching TRBD1. The CDR3 spans 12 residues. V dropped 5 bases and J dropped 5; count of bases not matched to a gene: 5. Germline V gene data show CDR1 as SQVTM and CDR2 as ANQGSEA. CDR3 protein: CSVQGANNEQYF. The CDR3, as DNA: TGCAGCGTTCAGGGGGCGAACAACGAGCAGTACTTC.